Below, 15 T cell receptor beta chains from the same sample are listed, as sequenced in a study of PD-L1 blockade in urothelial cancer. Time point indicated: peripheral blood 6 weeks after treatment start. Using immunoSEQ multiplex PCR, the repertoire was profiled, and TCRdb retains in-frame clones only, with some absent. The sample contains 100,000 to 150,000 clones, about 82% of which appear only once. The sample consisted of PBMCs, taken around atezolizumab (anti-PD-L1) treatment. Source of these receptors: a man over 45 with urothelial cancer.

V and J are TRBV10-3 and TRBJ2-7, with TRBD1 matching 8 bases. V was clipped by 6 bases and J by 4 bases; unmatched bases: 8. This CDR3 comprises 14 residues. Germline CDR1 is ENHRY and CDR2 is SYGVKD. Here the CDR3 reads CAISRQGFQYEQYF. As DNA, the CDR3 is TGTGCCATCAGCCGACAGGGGTTCCAATACGAGCAGTACTTC.

On this clone: The identical CDR3 is also encoded by other nucleotide sequences in the sample. V usage is TRBV6-1 and J usage is TRBJ1-1, with 8 bases lining up with TRBD1. Germline assignment: CDR1 MNHNS and CDR2 SASEGT. The trim removed 1 base at V and 5 bases at J, leaving 3 bases unmatched. The CDR3 is 14 amino acids. CDR3 sequence: CASSEDRGDTEAFF. Here the CDR3 DNA reads TGTGCCAGCAGTGAAGACAGGGGGGATACTGAAGCTTTCTTT.

This chain connects TRBV19 to TRBJ2-5; 8 nucleotides line up with TRBD1. This CDR3 region has 14 residues. V shed 6 bases, J shed 6 bases, and the junction held 9 bases outside the gene matches. CDR1 and CDR2 from the germline V gene are LNHDA and SQIVND (reference sequence). CDR3: CASSMTGDKKTQYF. In nucleotides, the CDR3 is TGTGCCAGTAGCATGACAGGGGACAAGAAGACCCAGTACTTC.

The chain carries TRBV5-1 and TRBJ1-2; D gene uncertain. Germline CDR1 SGHRS, CDR2 YFSETQ. CDR3 length: 12 residues. The germline V and J ends were trimmed by 3 bases and 5 bases, with 8 bases remaining between them. Here the CDR3 DNA reads TGCGCCAGCAGCTCGGAGCGGTATGGCTACACCTTC. The encoded protein is CASSSERYGYTF.

The genes are TRBV9 and TRBJ2-1, with TRBD2 matching over 9 bases. The germline V gene encodes CDR1 SGDLS and CDR2 YYNGEE. The CDR3 spans 16 residues. V was pared by 2 bases and J by 4 bases, with 7 bases of the junction left unmatched. The CDR3 DNA reads as TGTGCCAGCAGCGTTCGTAGCGGGGGAAATTACAATGAGCAGTTCTTC. Translating it yields CASSVRSGGNYNEQFF. The full variable domain, rest sourced from reference TRBV9 and TRBJ2-1, is DSGVTQTPKHLITATGQRVTLRCSPRSGDLSVYWYQQSLDQGLQFLIQYYNGEERAKGNILERFSAQQFPDLHSELNLSSLELGDSALYFCASSVRSGGNYNEQFFGPGTRLTVL.

V and J are TRBV7-3 and TRBJ1-1; 7 bases align to TRBD1. The trim removed 3 bases at V and 11 bases at J, leaving 9 bases unmatched. The CDR3 covers 13 residues. The V gene's germline CDR1 is SGHTA and CDR2 FQGTGA. This chain's CDR3 is CASSFVHGTEAFF. CDR3 nucleotide sequence: TGTGCCAGCAGCTTTGTTCACGGGACAGAGGCTTTCTTT.

V gene TRBV19 combines with J gene TRBJ2-1; 9 nucleotides line up with TRBD2. Germline CDR1 and CDR2: LNHDA and SQIVND (reference sequence). The CDR3 sequence is 16 residues long. V gave up 5 bases and J gave up 5 bases; unmatched junction bases: 10. CDR3 DNA sequence: TGTGCCAGTAGTCTCCTCTCTAGCGGGATTCACAATGAGCAGTTCTTC. It is translated as CASSLLSSGIHNEQFF.

The chain is built from TRBV27 and TRBJ2-2; 7 nucleotides match TRBD2. From germline, CDR1 is MNHEY and CDR2 SMNVEV (reference sequence). The ends lost 5 bases at V and 5 bases at J; junction bases unmatched: 5. This CDR3 region has 14 residues. The CDR3: CASSRPGGTGELFF. The CDR3 DNA follows: TGTGCCAGCAGTCGCCCGGGGGGTACCGGGGAGCTGTTTTTT.

The gene calls are TRBV2 and TRBJ1-6, with a possible D match to TRBD1 (6 bases). The CDR3 extends over 15 amino acids. Trimming shortened V by 5 bases and J by 7 bases, and 15 bases separated the two germline ends. Germline V CDR1 and CDR2: SNHLY, FYNNEI. CDR3 amino acids: CASSKFQGINSPLHF. The DNA of the CDR3 is TGTGCCAGCAGTAAATTCCAGGGGATCAATTCACCCCTCCACTTT.

The CDR3 here is CASSYAGTGRYGYTF. The CDR3 DNA follows: TGTGCCAGCAGTTACGCCGGGACAGGGCGTTATGGCTACACCTTC. This sequence joins TRBV6-5 and TRBJ1-2; 9 bases match TRBD1. Looked up from germline, CDR1 is MNHEY and CDR2 is SVGAGI. This CDR3 region has 15 residues. The V and J ends lost 2 bases and 5 bases, in that order; junction bases with no gene match: 6.

The chain joins TRBV19 to TRBJ1-4; 10 bases agree with TRBD1. Germline lookup yields CDR1 LNHDA and CDR2 SQIVND (reference sequence). The CDR3 consists of 15 residues. Trimming cost V 5 bases and J 6 bases; bases outside gene matches: 6. Written as DNA, the CDR3 is TGTGCCAGTAGTCCCGGCGGGACAGGGGATGAAAAACTGTTTTTT. This gives the protein CASSPGGTGDEKLFF.

In this sample, this clone turned up a few times. The V and J genes are TRBV18 and TRBJ2-3; D may be TRBD2 (5 bases). V gave up 2 bases and J gave up 5 bases, with 17 bases separating them. Germline loops: CDR1 KGHSH, CDR2 LQKENI. The CDR3 has 16 amino acids. CDR3 DNA: TGTGCCAGCTCACCATATGGAACGGGAATCGGAGATACGCAGTATTTT. It specifies CASSPYGTGIGDTQYF. Full variable domain (rest looked up from reference TRBV18 and TRBJ2-3): NAGVMQNPRHLVRRRGQEARLRCSPMKGHSHVYWYRQLPEEGLKFMVYLQKENIIDESGMPKERFSAEFPKEGPSILRIQQVVRGDSAAYFCASSPYGTGIGDTQYFGPGTRLTVL.

V is TRBV6-5 and J is TRBJ1-5; D ambiguous. V was pared by 6 bases and J by 2 bases, with 14 bases between. Germline V gene lookup returns CDR1 MNHEY and CDR2 SVGAGI. This CDR3 is built from 15 residues. The CDR3 nucleotides read TGTGCCAGCAGCCATAGGACGAGGGGCAATCAGCCCCAGCATTTT. It codes for CASSHRTRGNQPQHF.

This rearrangement joins TRBV11-1 to TRBJ1-6; D is unresolved. The germline V gene has CDR1 SGHAT and CDR2 FQDESV (reference sequence). V gave up 3 bases and J gave up 5 bases, with 11 bases separating them. The CDR3 extends over 15 amino acids. CDR3 region: CASSFAGTDNSPLHF. CDR3 nucleotide sequence: TGTGCCAGCAGCTTCGCCGGAACAGATAATTCACCCCTCCACTTT.

The CDR3 loop reads CASTQAGGRGYEQYF. Here the CDR3 DNA reads TGTGCCAGCACCCAAGCGGGGGGCCGGGGCTACGAGCAGTACTTC. The chain combines TRBV27 with TRBJ2-7, with 9 bases aligning to TRBD2. The CDR3 spans 15 residues. Trimming took 7 bases from V and 3 from J; bases not matched to a gene: 10. CDR1 and CDR2 from the germline V gene are MNHEY and SMNVEV (reference sequence).